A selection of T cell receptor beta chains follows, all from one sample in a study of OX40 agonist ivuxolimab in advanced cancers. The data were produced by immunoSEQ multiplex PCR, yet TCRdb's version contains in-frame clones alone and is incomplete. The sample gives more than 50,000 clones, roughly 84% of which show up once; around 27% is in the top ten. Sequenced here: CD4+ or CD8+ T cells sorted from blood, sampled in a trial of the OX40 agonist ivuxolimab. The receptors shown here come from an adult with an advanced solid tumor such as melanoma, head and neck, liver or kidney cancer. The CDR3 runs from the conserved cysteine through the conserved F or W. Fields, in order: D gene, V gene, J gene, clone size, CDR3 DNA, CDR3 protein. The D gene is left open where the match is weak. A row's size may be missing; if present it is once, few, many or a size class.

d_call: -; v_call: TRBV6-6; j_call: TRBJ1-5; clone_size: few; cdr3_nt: TGTGCCAGCAAGGGGCCCTCCAATCAGCCCCAGCATTTT; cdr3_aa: CASKGPSNQPQHF
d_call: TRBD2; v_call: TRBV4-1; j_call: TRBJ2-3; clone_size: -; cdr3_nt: TGCGCCAGCAGCCAAGGCCTAGCGGGATCGGGCACAGATACGCAGTATTTT; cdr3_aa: CASSQGLAGSGTDTQYF
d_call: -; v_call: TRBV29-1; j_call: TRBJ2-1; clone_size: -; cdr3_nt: TGCAGCGCTAAGGCACGGGACTCTCCGAATGAGCAGTTCTTC; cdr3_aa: CSAKARDSPNEQFF
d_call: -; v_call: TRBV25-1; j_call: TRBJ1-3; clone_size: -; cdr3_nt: TGTGCCAGCAGCGAAACCGGGACGTCTGGAAACACCATATATTTT; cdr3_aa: CASSETGTSGNTIYF
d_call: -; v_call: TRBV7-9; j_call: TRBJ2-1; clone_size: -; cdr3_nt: TGTGCCAGCAGCTTAGTAAAAGGGGAAAATGAGCAGTTCTTC; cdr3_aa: CASSLVKGENEQFF
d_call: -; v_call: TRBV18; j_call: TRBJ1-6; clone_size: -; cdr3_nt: TGTGCCAGCTCACCGTCTACAGGGAATTCACCCCTCCACTTT; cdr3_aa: CASSPSTGNSPLHF
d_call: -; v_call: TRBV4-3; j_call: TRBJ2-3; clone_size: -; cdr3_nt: TGCGCCAGCAGCCAGGACATAAACACAGATACGCAGTATTTT; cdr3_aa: CASSQDINTDTQYF
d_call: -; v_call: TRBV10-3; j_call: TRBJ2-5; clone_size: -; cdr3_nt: TGTGCCATCAGTGCCGGGCAAGAGACCCAGTACTTC; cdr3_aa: CAISAGQETQYF
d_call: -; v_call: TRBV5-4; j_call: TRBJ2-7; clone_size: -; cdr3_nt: TGTGCCAGCAGCTCCGGACAAGTAGAGGGAGAGCAGTACTTC; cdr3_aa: CASSSGQVEGEQYF
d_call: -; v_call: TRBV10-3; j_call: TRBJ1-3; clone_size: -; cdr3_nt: TGTGCCATCAGGGAAGGGGTCTCTGGAAACACCATATATTTT; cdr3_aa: CAIREGVSGNTIYF
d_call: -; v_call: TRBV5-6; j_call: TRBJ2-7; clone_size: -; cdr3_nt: TGTGCCAGCAGCCCTCTCTCCTCGGGACGGGGTTATTTTAAGTACTTC; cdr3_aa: CASSPLSSGRGYFKYF
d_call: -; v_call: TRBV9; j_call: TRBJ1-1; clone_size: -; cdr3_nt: TGTGCCAGCAGCGTGGGTATGAACACTGAAGCTTTCTTT; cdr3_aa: CASSVGMNTEAFF
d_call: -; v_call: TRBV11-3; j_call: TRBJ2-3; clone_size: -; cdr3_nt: TGTGCCAGCAGCTTAGAAAATTGGGAAACGCAGTATTTT; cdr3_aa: CASSLENWETQYF
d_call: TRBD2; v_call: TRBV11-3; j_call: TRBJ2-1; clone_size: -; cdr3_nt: TGTGCCAGCAGCTCTCAACGACTAGCGGGGGTAGCTGAGCAGTTCTTC; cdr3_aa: CASSSQRLAGVAEQFF
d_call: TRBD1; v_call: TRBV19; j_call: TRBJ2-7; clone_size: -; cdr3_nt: TGTGCCAGTAGCCTGGGACAGGGGAGCTCCTACGAGCAGTACTTC; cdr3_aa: CASSLGQGSSYEQYF
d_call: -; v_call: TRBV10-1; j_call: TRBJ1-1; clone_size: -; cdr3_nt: TGCGCCAGCAGTGAGGGAGGCCGGGGGACTGAAGCTTTCTTT; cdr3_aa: CASSEGGRGTEAFF
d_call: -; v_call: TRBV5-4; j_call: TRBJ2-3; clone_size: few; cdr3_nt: TGTGCCAGCAGCTTACAGGGAGAGGGTACGCAGTATTTT; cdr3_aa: CASSLQGEGTQYF
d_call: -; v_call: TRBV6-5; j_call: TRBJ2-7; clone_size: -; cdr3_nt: TGTGCCAGCAGACGGGGATCCTACGAGCAGTACTTC; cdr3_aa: CASRRGSYEQYF
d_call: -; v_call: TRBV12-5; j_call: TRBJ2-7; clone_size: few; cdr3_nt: TGTGCTAGTGGACCGACCTCCAGGGGACTCTACGAGCAGTACTTC; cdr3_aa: CASGPTSRGLYEQYF
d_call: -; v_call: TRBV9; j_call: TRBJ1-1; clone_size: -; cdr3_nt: TGTGCCAGCAGCGTAGGTAGTTGGACTGAAGCTTTCTTT; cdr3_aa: CASSVGSWTEAFF
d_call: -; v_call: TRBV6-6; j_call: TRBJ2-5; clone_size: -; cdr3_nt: TGTGCCAGCAGTTACCCACCGAGGGTTCAAGAGACCCAGTACTTC; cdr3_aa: CASSYPPRVQETQYF
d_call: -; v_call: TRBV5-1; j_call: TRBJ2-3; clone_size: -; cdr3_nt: TGCGCCAGCAGCTTTAGCACAGATACGCAGTATTTT; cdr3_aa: CASSFSTDTQYF
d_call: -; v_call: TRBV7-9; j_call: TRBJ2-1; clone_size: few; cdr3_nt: TGTGCCAGCAGTCCTGGACTACGGAGCAATGAGCAGTTCTTC; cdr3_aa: CASSPGLRSNEQFF
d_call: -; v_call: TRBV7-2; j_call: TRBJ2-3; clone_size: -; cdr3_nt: TGTGCCAGCAGCCCCGCAATGAACAGATACACAGATACGCAGTATTTT; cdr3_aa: CASSPAMNRYTDTQYF
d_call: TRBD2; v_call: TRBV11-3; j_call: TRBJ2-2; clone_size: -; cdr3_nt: TGTGCCAGCAGCCTATCGGGGGGTGGTACCGGGGAGCTGTTTTTT; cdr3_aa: CASSLSGGGTGELFF
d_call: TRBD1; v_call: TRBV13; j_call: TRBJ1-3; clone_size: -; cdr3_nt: TGTGCCAGCAGGGGTTCAGACAGGGGCTCTGGAAACACCATATATTTT; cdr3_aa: CASRGSDRGSGNTIYF
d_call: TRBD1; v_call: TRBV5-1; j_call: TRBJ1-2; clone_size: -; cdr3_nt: TGCGCCAGCAGCTTGGGGGACAGCAACTATGGCTACACCTTC; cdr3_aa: CASSLGDSNYGYTF
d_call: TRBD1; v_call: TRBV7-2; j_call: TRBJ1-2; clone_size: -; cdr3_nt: TGTGCCAGCAGCTTAGCTACAGGGGCGCGGCAGGGCTACACCTTC; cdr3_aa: CASSLATGARQGYTF
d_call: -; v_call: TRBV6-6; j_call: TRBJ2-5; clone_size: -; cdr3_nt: TGTGCCAGCAGTTACCCACAGCAAGCCCAAGAGACCCAGTACTTC; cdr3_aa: CASSYPQQAQETQYF
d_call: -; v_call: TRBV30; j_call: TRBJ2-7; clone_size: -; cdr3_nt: TGTGCCTGGAGTGTACAGTCCGGTTCCTACGAGCAGTACTTC; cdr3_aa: CAWSVQSGSYEQYF
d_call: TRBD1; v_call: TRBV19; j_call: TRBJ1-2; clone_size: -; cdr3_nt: TGTGCCAGTAGTACAGGACAGGCGTATATCTATGGCTACACCTTC; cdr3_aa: CASSTGQAYIYGYTF
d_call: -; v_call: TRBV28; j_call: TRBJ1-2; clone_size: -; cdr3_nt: TGTGCCAGCAGTATCGGGACACTGGCTGGCTACACCTTC; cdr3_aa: CASSIGTLAGYTF
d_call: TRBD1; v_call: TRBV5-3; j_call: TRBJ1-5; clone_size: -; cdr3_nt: TGTGCCAGAAGCTTGGACAGGGGTCAGCCCCAGCATTTT; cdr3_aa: CARSLDRGQPQHF
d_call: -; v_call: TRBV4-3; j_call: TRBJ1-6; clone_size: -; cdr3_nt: TGCGCCAGCAGCCAAGATGGGGGTTCACCCCTCCACTTT; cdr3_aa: CASSQDGGSPLHF
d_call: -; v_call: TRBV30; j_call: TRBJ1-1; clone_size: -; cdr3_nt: TGTGCCTGGAGTGCTAATTCGGACACTGAAGCTTTCTTT; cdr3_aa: CAWSANSDTEAFF
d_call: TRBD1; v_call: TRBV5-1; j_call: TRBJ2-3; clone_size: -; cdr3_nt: TGCGCCAGCAGCTTGGTGGGACAGGGGACAGATACGCAGTATTTT; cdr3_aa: CASSLVGQGTDTQYF
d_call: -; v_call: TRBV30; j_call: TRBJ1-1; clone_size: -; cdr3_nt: TGTGCCTGGAGTCCAAAGGGCGGACGGCCGAACACTGAAGCTTTCTTT; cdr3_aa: CAWSPKGGRPNTEAFF
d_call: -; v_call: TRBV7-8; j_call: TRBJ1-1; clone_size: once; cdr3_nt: TGTGCCAGCAGCTTTGGGGTTCCGAGGAACACTGAAGCTTTCTTT; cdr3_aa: CASSFGVPRNTEAFF
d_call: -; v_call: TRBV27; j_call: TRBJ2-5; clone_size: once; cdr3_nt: TGTGCCAGCAGTTTCACGGGCCAAGAGACCCAGTACTTC; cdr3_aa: CASSFTGQETQYF
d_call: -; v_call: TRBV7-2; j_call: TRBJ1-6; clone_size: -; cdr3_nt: TGTGCCAGCACTCAGGGGCAGAATTCACCCCTCCACTTT; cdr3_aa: CASTQGQNSPLHF
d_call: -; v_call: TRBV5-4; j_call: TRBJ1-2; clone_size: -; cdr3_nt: TGTGCCAGCAGCTTGGCCGTGGTTACTAACTATGGCTACACCTTC; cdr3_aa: CASSLAVVTNYGYTF
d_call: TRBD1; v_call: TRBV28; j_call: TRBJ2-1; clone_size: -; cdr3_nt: TGTGCCAGCAGTTCCCCGGGACAGGGGGCGAGCGGGGGGACCCGATTCAATGAGCAGTTCTTC; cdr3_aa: CASSSPGQGASGGTRFNEQFF
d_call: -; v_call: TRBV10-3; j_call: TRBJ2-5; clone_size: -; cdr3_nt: TGTGCCATCAGTGAGTCAGGAAACCAAGAGACCCAGTACTTC; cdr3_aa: CAISESGNQETQYF
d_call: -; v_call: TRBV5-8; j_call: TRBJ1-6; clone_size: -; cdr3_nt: TGTGCCAGCAGCTTGGGCCGAGTCGGGTCACCCCTCCACTTT; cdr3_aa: CASSLGRVGSPLHF
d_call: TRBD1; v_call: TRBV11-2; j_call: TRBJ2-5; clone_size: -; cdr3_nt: TGTGCCAGCAGCCATATTACAGGGGACCACCAAGAGACCCAGTACTTC; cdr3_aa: CASSHITGDHQETQYF
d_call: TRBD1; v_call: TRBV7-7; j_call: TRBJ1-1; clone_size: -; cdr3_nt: TGTGCCAGCAGCGTAGGACAGGACACTGAAGCTTTCTTT; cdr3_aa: CASSVGQDTEAFF
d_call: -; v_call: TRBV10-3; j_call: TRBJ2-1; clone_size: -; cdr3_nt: TGTGCCATCAGTGAGGGGGTCCGCTACAATGAGCAGTTCTTC; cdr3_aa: CAISEGVRYNEQFF
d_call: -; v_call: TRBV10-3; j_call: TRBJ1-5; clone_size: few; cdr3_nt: TGTGCCATCAGCACCGGGACCGGTAATCAGCCCCAGCATTTT; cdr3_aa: CAISTGTGNQPQHF
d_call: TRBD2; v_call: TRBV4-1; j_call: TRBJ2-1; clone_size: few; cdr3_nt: TGCGCCAGCAGCTCGCGCGGGACTAGCGGACCAACCCGGGACAATGAGCAGTTCTTC; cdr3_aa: CASSSRGTSGPTRDNEQFF
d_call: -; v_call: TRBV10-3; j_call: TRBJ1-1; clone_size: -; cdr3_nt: TGTGCCATCAGTGAGTCGGCAGGGCTGGGGACTGAAGCTTTCTTT; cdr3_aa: CAISESAGLGTEAFF